These 4 T cell receptor beta chains came from one sample sequenced in a study of regulatory T cells in long-lasting Graves disease. The sample's time point: newly diagnosed GD, antithyroid drugs for less than 3 months. The authors made the TCR library using RNA they extracted from PBMCs. Arm-PCR of CDR3 regions and iRepertoire HTBI primers were the basis on which TCR beta libraries were built. Each CDR3 protein is one row after TCRdb ran MiXCR on the multiplex PCR reads. Of 350,000 to 550,000 distinct CDR3 sequences in the sample, 14% to 15% were seen once. These data were likewise used in another study, on T cells in Graves' hyperthyroidism and ophthalmopathy.

Sequenced material: peripheral blood mononuclear cells (PBMCs), taken at new diagnosis, from a patient treated with antithyroid drugs. These receptors were collected from a woman younger than 45 with Graves disease.

This clonotype occurred a few times. A much larger clonotype is one base distant, so this may be a read error. V and J are TRBV12-5 and TRBJ1-1; D unclear. The germline V gene encodes CDR1 LGHNT and CDR2 FRNRAP. The CDR3 totals 16 residues. Trimming pared 0 bases from V and 1 base from J, leaving 12 bases between. The CDR3 sequence: CASGLVVNRANTEAFF. Written as DNA, the CDR3 is TGTGCTAGTGGTTTGGTAGTCAATCGGGCGAACACTGAAGCTTTCTTT.

This clonotype was counted ten times or more. V gene TRBV20-1 combines with J gene TRBJ1-5, with 9 bases matching TRBD1. This CDR3 has 16 amino acids. J lost 0 bases, V lost 4 bases, and 7 bases had no gene match. Germline V gene sequence: CDR1 DFQATT, CDR2 SNEGSKA (reference sequence). DNA of the CDR3: TGCAGTGCTAAGGACAGGGGCGTCCTTAGCAATCAGCCCCAGCATTTT. It translates to CSAKDRGVLSNQPQHF.

The rearrangement joins TRBV20-1 to TRBJ1-6; TRBD1 aligns across 9 bases. Germline CDR1 is DFQATT and CDR2 is SNEGSKA (reference sequence). This CDR3 is built from 14 residues. V gave up 5 bases and J gave up 7 bases; unmatched junction bases: 6. CDR3 amino acids: CSAPGTGRNSPLHF. CDR3 in DNA: TGCAGTGCTCCCGGGACAGGGCGAAATTCACCCCTCCACTTT.

The table lists this clonotype with many counts. This CDR3 is CAISGRRNTGELFF. The CDR3 DNA follows: TGTGCCATCTCGGGGCGCCGGAACACCGGGGAGCTGTTTTTT. The chain joins TRBV10-3 to TRBJ2-2; TRBD1 or TRBD2 may be the D gene (5 bases each). The CDR3 contains 14 residues. Germline V gene lookup returns CDR1 ENHRY and CDR2 SYGVKD. The ends were cut back, 8 bases at V and 1 base at J, with 11 bases in the middle.